A selection of T cell receptor beta chains follows, all from one sample in a study of PD-1 blockade in classical Hodgkin lymphoma. TCRdb's table, derived via immunoSEQ multiplex PCR, lists solely in-frame clones and lacks some. Among approximately 46,000 clones, 65% to 85% were seen once, and the ten largest hold 11%. Sequences were derived from peripheral blood mononuclear cells (PBMCs), sampled at baseline. These receptors originate from a human donor with classical Hodgkin lymphoma. Each CDR3 is given with its conserved first and last residue. The D gene is left open where the match is weak. A clone size is listed for some rows: how often the clone was seen (once, few, many), or a class if it is expanded.

size	J	D	V	DNA	CDR3
few	TRBJ1-6	-	TRBV25-1	TGTGCCAGCAGTGACGGGGAGGCCTATAATTCACCCCTCCACTTT	CASSDGEAYNSPLHF
few	TRBJ1-1	-	TRBV18	TGTGCCAGCTCACCAGGACAGAACACTGAAGCTTTCTTT	CASSPGQNTEAFF
-	TRBJ2-1	-	TRBV2	TGTGCCAGCAGTGAGGACTATATCCTGTACAATGAGCAGTTCTTC	CASSEDYILYNEQFF
-	TRBJ1-1	-	TRBV12-5	TGTGCTAGTCGTGCGGAGTTTGACACTGAAGCTTTCTTT	CASRAEFDTEAFF
-	TRBJ2-7	-	TRBV6-1	TGTGCCAGCAGTGAAGGTTTGCTTTACTACGAGCAGTACTTC	CASSEGLLYYEQYF
-	TRBJ2-1	-	TRBV6-1	TGTGCCAGCAGTGAAGGGGGATTCACTATGGAGTACAATGAGCAGTTCTTC	CASSEGGFTMEYNEQFF
once	TRBJ2-3	-	TRBV19	TGTGCCAGTAGTTCAAAGGGGTTGACGACAGATACGCAGTATTTT	CASSSKGLTTDTQYF
-	TRBJ1-1	TRBD1	TRBV27	TGTGCCAGCCGGGACAGGGGCCCGACTACTGAAGCTTTCTTT	CASRDRGPTTEAFF
few	TRBJ1-3	-	TRBV5-4	TGTGCCAGCAGCTTGTCTAAAAACGGAAACACCATATATTTT	CASSLSKNGNTIYF
-	TRBJ2-7	-	TRBV15	TGTGCCACCAGCAGAGATGGGGACGAGCAGTACTTC	CATSRDGDEQYF
-	TRBJ1-3	TRBD1	TRBV28	TGTGCCAGCAGTTTTTTCCTCTCACAGGGGGCAGGAAACACCATATATTTT	CASSFFLSQGAGNTIYF
-	TRBJ2-5	TRBD2	TRBV11-2	TGTGCCAGCACCTCTTGGAGCGGGGCGGGGGAGACCCAGTACTTC	CASTSWSGAGETQYF
-	TRBJ2-1	TRBD2	TRBV11-2	TGTGCCAGCAGCTGGAGCGGGGGGGCGATCGATGAGCAGTTCTTC	CASSWSGGAIDEQFF
-	TRBJ1-1	-	TRBV6-5	TGTGCCAGCAGCACAACAGGGACTGAAGCTTTCTTT	CASSTTGTEAFF
-	TRBJ1-2	TRBD1	TRBV28	TGTGCCAGCAGCACCGGGACAGGCTCCCGCTACACCTTC	CASSTGTGSRYTF
-	TRBJ2-4	TRBD1	TRBV2	TGTGCCAGCAACTTCGATTCAGGGGGCGGAAACATTCAGTACTTC	CASNFDSGGGNIQYF
few	TRBJ1-1	TRBD1	TRBV18	TGTGCCAGCTCACCACAACCTACAGGGGTGAGTGAAGCTTTCTTT	CASSPQPTGVSEAFF
-	TRBJ1-2	TRBD1	TRBV7-2	TGTGCCAGCAGCGTCCGGGACAGGGGCTCCTATGGCTACACCTTC	CASSVRDRGSYGYTF
-	TRBJ1-2	-	TRBV18	TGTGCCAGCTCACCGATGCTGTCTCAAACTAACTATGGCTACACCTTC	CASSPMLSQTNYGYTF
-	TRBJ1-5	-	TRBV2	TGTGCCAGCAGTGAAGGCGCGAGGGGCAATCAGCCCCAGCATTTT	CASSEGARGNQPQHF
once	TRBJ1-6	-	TRBV28	TGTGCCAGCAGGGAAGTGGCATCACCCCTCCACTTT	CASREVASPLHF
-	TRBJ1-5	-	TRBV28	TGTGCCAGCAGTTGGGACAATGGGGATCAGCCCCAGCATTTT	CASSWDNGDQPQHF
-	TRBJ1-1	-	TRBV11-3	TGTGCCAGATGGACTTTAGACACTGAAGCTTTCTTT	CARWTLDTEAFF
-	TRBJ1-3	-	TRBV5-1	TGCGCCAGCAGCTTCCCAATGGGGGCGCCTGGAAACACCATATATTTT	CASSFPMGAPGNTIYF
-	TRBJ2-1	TRBD2	TRBV7-3	TGTGCCAGCAGCTATTTAACGGGACTAGCGGAGGGGGACAATGAGCAGTTCTTC	CASSYLTGLAEGDNEQFF
-	TRBJ2-3	TRBD2	TRBV30	TGTGCCTGCACTATGCTGGGGGGGGGTACGCAGTATTTT	CACTMLGGGTQYF
-	TRBJ2-5	TRBD2	TRBV9	TGTGCCAGCAGCGTCGCTAGCGGGGGGGAAGGAGAGACCCAGTACTTC	CASSVASGGEGETQYF
-	TRBJ2-4	TRBD1	TRBV7-2	TGTGCCAGCAGCTTAGCAGGGACAGGGATCCAAAACATTCAGTACTTC	CASSLAGTGIQNIQYF
-	TRBJ1-1	-	TRBV6-5	TGTGCCACCATCCACCCCGGGGGGTTCAACACTGAAGCTTTCTTT	CATIHPGGFNTEAFF
-	TRBJ2-1	TRBD1	TRBV29-1	TGCAGCGTTGAAGATCCCCCGGACAGGGGGGTACAACATGGGCAGTTCTTC	CSVEDPPDRGVQHGQFF
-	TRBJ1-2	-	TRBV5-5	TGTGCCAGCGGCGGGGACACCTATGGCTACACCTTC	CASGGDTYGYTF
-	TRBJ1-4	-	TRBV4-1	TGCGCCAGCAGCCAAGTAACGCACAATGAAAAACTGTTTTTT	CASSQVTHNEKLFF
-	TRBJ1-2	TRBD1	TRBV6-6	TGTGCCAGCAGACTCTATCGGACAGGGGTAGATGGCTACACCTTC	CASRLYRTGVDGYTF
-	TRBJ1-1	-	TRBV5-1	TGCGCCAGCAGCTTACAGGGTATGAACACTGAAGCTTTCTTT	CASSLQGMNTEAFF
-	TRBJ1-6	-	TRBV11-3	TGTGCCAGCAGCTTACCTCCGATAACGCCCGATAATTCACCCCTCCACTTT	CASSLPPITPDNSPLHF
-	TRBJ1-1	-	TRBV9	TGTGCCAGCAGCGTAATCGGCACTGAAGCTTTCTTT	CASSVIGTEAFF